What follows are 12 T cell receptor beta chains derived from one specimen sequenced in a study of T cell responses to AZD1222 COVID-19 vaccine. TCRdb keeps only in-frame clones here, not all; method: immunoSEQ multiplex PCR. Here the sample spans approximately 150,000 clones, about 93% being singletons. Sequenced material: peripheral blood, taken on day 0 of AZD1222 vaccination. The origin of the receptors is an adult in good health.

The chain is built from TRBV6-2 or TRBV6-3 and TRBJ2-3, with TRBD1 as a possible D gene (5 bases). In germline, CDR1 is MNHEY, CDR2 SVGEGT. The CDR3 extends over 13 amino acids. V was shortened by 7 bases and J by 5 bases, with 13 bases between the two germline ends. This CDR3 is CASTPGLRDTQYF. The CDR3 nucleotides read TGTGCCAGCACCCCAGGGCTGAGAGATACGCAGTATTTT.

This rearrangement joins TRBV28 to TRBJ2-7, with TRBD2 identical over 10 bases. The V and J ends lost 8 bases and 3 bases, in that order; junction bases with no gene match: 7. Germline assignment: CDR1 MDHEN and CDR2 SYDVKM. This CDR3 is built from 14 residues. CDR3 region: CASRLAGVGYEQYF. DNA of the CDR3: TGTGCCAGCCGTCTAGCGGGAGTCGGCTACGAGCAGTACTTC.

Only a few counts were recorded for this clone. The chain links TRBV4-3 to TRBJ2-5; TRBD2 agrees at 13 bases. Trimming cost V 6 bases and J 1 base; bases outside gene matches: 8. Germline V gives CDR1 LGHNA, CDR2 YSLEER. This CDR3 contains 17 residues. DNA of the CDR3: TGCGCCAGCAGTCTCGGACTAGCGGGAGACCTCCAAGAGACCCAGTACTTC. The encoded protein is CASSLGLAGDLQETQYF.

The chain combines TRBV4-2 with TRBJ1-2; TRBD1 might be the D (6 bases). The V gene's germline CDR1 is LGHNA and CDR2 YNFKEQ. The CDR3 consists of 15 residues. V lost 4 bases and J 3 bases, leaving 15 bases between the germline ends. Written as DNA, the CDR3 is TGTGCCAGCAGCCCCCCCGGACAGCGCCACTATGGCTACACCTTC. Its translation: CASSPPGQRHYGYTF.

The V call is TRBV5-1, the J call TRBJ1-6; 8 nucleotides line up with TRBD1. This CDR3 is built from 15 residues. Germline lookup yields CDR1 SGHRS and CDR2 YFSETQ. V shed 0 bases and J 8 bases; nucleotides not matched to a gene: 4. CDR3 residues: CASSLGGQEYSPLHF. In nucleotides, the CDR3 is TGCGCCAGCAGCTTGGGGGGACAGGAATATTCACCCCTCCACTTT.

This CDR3 is CASSLGGNSYEQYF. CDR3 bases: TGTGCCAGCAGCTTAGGCGGGAACTCCTACGAGCAGTACTTC. The chain carries TRBV7-3 and TRBJ2-7; a weak D match, TRBD2 (6 bases). CDR1 and CDR2 from the germline V gene are SGHTA and FQGTGA. This CDR3 region has 14 residues. V lost 2 bases and J lost 0, with 8 bases in between.

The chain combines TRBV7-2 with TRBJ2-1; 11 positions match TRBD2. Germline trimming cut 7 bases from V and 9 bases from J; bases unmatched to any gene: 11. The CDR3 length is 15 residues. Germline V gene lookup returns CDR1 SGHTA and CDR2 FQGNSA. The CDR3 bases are TGTGCCAGCATCAACGTAGCGGGAGGGCCGGGTGAGCAGTTCTTC. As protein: CASINVAGGPGEQFF.

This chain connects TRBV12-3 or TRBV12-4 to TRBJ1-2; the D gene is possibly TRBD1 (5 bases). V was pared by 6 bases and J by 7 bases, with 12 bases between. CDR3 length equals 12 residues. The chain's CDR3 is CASRRDGGGYTF. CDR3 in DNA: TGTGCCAGCAGGAGAGACGGGGGTGGCTACACCTTC.

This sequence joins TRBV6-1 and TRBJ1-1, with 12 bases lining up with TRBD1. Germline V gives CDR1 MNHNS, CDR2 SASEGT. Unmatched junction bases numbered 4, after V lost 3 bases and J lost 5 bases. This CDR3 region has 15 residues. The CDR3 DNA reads TGTGCCAGCAGTGACGGGACAGGGGGCCCTACTGAAGCTTTCTTT. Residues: CASSDGTGGPTEAFF.

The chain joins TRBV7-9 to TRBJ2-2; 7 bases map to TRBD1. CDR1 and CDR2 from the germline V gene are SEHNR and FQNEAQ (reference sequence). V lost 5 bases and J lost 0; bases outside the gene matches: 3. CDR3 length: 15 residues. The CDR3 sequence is CASSPGTANTGELFF. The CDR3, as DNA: TGTGCCAGCAGCCCCGGGACAGCGAACACCGGGGAGCTGTTTTTT. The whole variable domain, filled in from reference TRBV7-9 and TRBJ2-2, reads DTGVSQNPRHKITKRGQNVTFRCDPISEHNRLYWYRQTLGQGPEFLTYFQNEAQLEKSRLLSDRFSAERPKGSFSTLEIQRTEQGDSAMYLCASSPGTANTGELFFGEGSRLTVL.

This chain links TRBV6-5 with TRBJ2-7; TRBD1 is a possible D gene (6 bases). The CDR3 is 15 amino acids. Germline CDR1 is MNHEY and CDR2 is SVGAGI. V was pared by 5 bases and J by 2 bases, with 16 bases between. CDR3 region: CASSPPGTTTYEQYF. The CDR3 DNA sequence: TGTGCCAGCAGTCCCCCCGGGACAACCACCTACGAGCAGTACTTC.

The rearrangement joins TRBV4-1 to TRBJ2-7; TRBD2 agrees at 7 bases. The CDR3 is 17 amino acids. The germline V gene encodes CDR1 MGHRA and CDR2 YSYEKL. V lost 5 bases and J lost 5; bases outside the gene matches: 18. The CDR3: CASSKTSVRMERDEQYF. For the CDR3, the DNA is TGCGCCAGCAGCAAAACTAGCGTACGGATGGAGAGGGACGAGCAGTACTTC.